The source of this TCR beta chain is a study of cytomegalovirus exposure and HLA in healthy donors. Study results and caveats: V segments that were indistinguishable, TRBV6-2 and TRBV6-3 among them, were omitted from analysis.

On this clone itself: As yet, its antigen is unknown.

The PCR used 60 Vbeta and 13 Jbeta primers. The protocol was immunoSEQ multiplex PCR, while the TCRdb copy is restricted to in-frame clones and leaves out a portion. The sample contains about 38,000 clones, about nine tenths of which appear only once. CDR1 is LNHDA, CDR2 SQIVND, per germline (reference sequence). V lost 9 bases, J lost 2 bases, and 11 bases lay in between. This CDR3 is 12 amino acids long. This chain uses TRBV19 with TRBJ2-7; D remains unclear. The receptor was derived from a woman between 40 and 50 years old in good health and CMV-seropositive. The sequenced sample was PBMCs. The CDR3 DNA is TGTGCCAGCCGACAAGCCGCCTACGAGCAGTACTTC. It yields the protein CASRQAAYEQYF.